The rows below give T cell receptor beta chains drawn from one sample of a study of regulatory dendritic cells for organ transplantation. Assay used: immunoSEQ multiplex PCR; TCRdb lists only in-frame clones, some missing. This table holds fewer than 50,000 clones, approximately 90% found once. What was sequenced was naive CD8+ T cells from blood. All receptors derive from a human donor in good health. The CDR3 runs from the conserved cysteine through the conserved F or W. D genes are given only for firm matches.

v_gene	d_gene	j_gene	len	CDR3aa	CDR3nt
TRBV29-1	-	TRBJ2-1	15	CSVEGGTGSYNEQFF	TGCAGCGTTGAAGGGGGCACAGGCTCCTACAATGAGCAGTTCTTC
TRBV5-4	-	TRBJ2-7	14	CASSSGTGDYEQYF	TGTGCCAGCAGTTCCGGGACTGGGGACTACGAGCAGTACTTC
TRBV12-5	TRBD2	TRBJ2-1	18	CASGRTSGSPWVSNEQFF	TGTGCTAGTGGTCGGACTAGCGGGAGTCCGTGGGTATCCAATGAGCAGTTCTTC
TRBV11-2	-	TRBJ2-2	16	CASSLVGPGSVGELFF	TGTGCCAGCAGCTTAGTAGGGCCGGGTTCGGTCGGGGAGCTGTTTTTT
TRBV19	-	TRBJ2-1	12	CASSIGYNEQFF	TGTGCCAGTAGTATAGGGTACAATGAGCAGTTCTTC
TRBV4-3	TRBD1	TRBJ2-1	16	CASSLNRGRVYNEQFF	TGCGCCAGCAGCCTTAACAGGGGTCGGGTATACAATGAGCAGTTCTTC
TRBV15	-	TRBJ2-3	16	CATSRDLITSTDTQYF	TGTGCCACCAGCAGAGATTTAATCACTAGCACAGATACGCAGTATTTT
TRBV6-4	TRBD1	TRBJ2-1	19	CASSEKGTGGPPIYNEQFF	TGTGCCAGCAGTGAGAAAGGGACAGGGGGCCCACCGATTTACAATGAGCAGTTCTTC
TRBV6-5	-	TRBJ2-7	13	CASSHGTSYEQYF	TGTGCCAGCAGTCACGGGACTTCCTACGAGCAGTACTTC
TRBV6-5	-	TRBJ1-2	13	CASSLSRVYGYTF	TGTGCCAGCAGCCTATCTAGGGTCTATGGCTACACCTTC
TRBV7-9	-	TRBJ2-3	16	CASSFGTLISTDTQYF	TGTGCCAGCAGCTTTGGGACACTTATAAGCACAGATACGCAGTATTTT
TRBV9	TRBD1	TRBJ1-3	15	CASSVGRGRINTIYF	TGTGCCAGCAGCGTAGGTAGGGGGCGGATTAACACCATATATTTT
TRBV9	TRBD2	TRBJ2-3	15	CASSGSGRHTDTQYF	TGTGCCAGCAGTGGTAGCGGGAGGCACACAGATACGCAGTATTTT
TRBV4-3	-	TRBJ1-1	15	CASSQGAFATTEAFF	TGCGCCAGCAGCCAAGGGGCATTCGCGACAACTGAAGCTTTCTTT
TRBV19	-	TRBJ2-7	17	CASSHERRTESSYEQYF	TGTGCCAGTAGTCACGAGCGAAGGACGGAGAGCTCCTACGAGCAGTACTTC
TRBV6-5	-	TRBJ2-7	15	CASSFWGLSSYEQYF	TGTGCCAGCAGTTTCTGGGGGCTCAGCTCCTACGAGCAGTACTTC
TRBV19	-	TRBJ1-2	15	CASSTHTTAVYGYTF	TGTGCCAGTAGTACCCATACAACAGCTGTTTATGGCTACACCTTC
TRBV30	-	TRBJ1-4	14	CAWSSGPGDEKLFF	TGTGCCTGGAGCTCAGGACCGGGCGACGAAAAACTGTTTTTT
TRBV5-6	TRBD2	TRBJ2-2	14	CASSLLAGRLELFF	TGTGCCAGCAGCCTACTAGCGGGGCGTTTAGAGCTGTTTTTT
TRBV5-5	-	TRBJ1-1	15	CASSTQHQINTEAFF	TGTGCCAGCAGTACCCAACACCAGATCAACACTGAAGCTTTCTTT
TRBV9	-	TRBJ2-2	13	CASRARGAGELFF	TGTGCCAGCAGGGCAAGGGGGGCCGGGGAGCTGTTTTTT
TRBV9	-	TRBJ2-7	12	CASSGDFSEQYF	TGTGCCAGCAGCGGAGATTTCAGCGAGCAGTACTTC
TRBV7-9	-	TRBJ2-7	14	CASSIRPQGYEQYF	TGTGCCAGCAGCATCCGGCCACAAGGCTACGAGCAGTACTTC
TRBV7-8	-	TRBJ1-2	13	CASSSLGGYGYTF	TGTGCCAGCAGCTCCCTTGGGGGCTATGGCTACACCTTC
TRBV12-5	-	TRBJ1-5	14	CASDGGLSGQPQHF	TGTGCTAGTGATGGGGGACTTTCAGGGCAGCCCCAGCATTTT
TRBV2	TRBD2	TRBJ2-7	12	CALVGGRYEQYF	TGTGCCCTAGTGGGAGGGAGGTACGAGCAGTACTTC
TRBV4-3	-	TRBJ1-1	14	CASSRTGQNTEAFF	TGCGCCAGCAGCCGAACGGGACAGAACACTGAAGCTTTCTTT
TRBV28	TRBD2	TRBJ2-3	17	CASSLNLRWDYEGGQYF	TGTGCCAGCAGTTTAAATTTAAGATGGGACTACGAGGGAGGGCAGTATTTT
TRBV27	TRBD1	TRBJ1-2	12	CASRAGGNGYTF	TGTGCCAGCCGAGCAGGGGGTAATGGCTACACCTTC
TRBV11-3	TRBD1	TRBJ2-3	16	CASSPYTGVGADTQYF	TGTGCCAGCAGCCCTTACACAGGGGTCGGCGCAGATACGCAGTATTTT
TRBV11-2	TRBD1	TRBJ2-1	14	CASSPSTGVNEQFF	TGTGCCAGCAGTCCTTCAACAGGGGTTAATGAGCAGTTCTTC
TRBV27	TRBD1	TRBJ1-2	13	CASSLTRGYGYTF	TGTGCCAGCAGTTTGACCAGGGGGTATGGCTACACCTTC
TRBV5-4	TRBD2	TRBJ2-5	16	CASSSGLAGPQETQYF	TGTGCCAGCAGCTCCGGACTAGCGGGGCCCCAAGAGACCCAGTACTTC